This T cell receptor beta chain is drawn from a study of T cells in localized non-small cell lung cancer. Trimming took off 0 bases at V and 0 bases at J, with 8 bases between the two ends. Germline CDR1 and CDR2: SGHKS and YYEKEE (reference sequence). This CDR3 has 15 residues. Produced via immunoSEQ multiplex PCR; TCRdb's table is partial and in-frame only. This table has fewer than 25,000 clones, 90% appearing once. This clonotype was obtained from a woman aged 40-69 years with stage I lung adenocarcinoma. Material: peripheral blood, obtained before any cancer treatment. The V call is TRBV5-5, the J call TRBJ2-3; D not resolved. In DNA form, the CDR3 reads TGTGCCAGCAGCTTGGGCACTTTCAGCACAGATACGCAGTATTTT. It translates to CASSLGTFSTDTQYF.